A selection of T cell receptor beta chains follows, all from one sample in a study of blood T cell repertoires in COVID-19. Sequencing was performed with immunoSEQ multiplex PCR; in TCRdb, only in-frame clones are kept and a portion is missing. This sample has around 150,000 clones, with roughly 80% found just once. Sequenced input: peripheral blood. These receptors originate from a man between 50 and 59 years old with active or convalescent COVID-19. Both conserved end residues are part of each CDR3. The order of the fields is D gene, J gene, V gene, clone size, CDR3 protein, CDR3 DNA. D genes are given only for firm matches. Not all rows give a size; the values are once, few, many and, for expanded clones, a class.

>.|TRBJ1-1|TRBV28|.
CASSFPGTEAFF
TGTGCCAGCAGTTTCCCGGGCACTGAAGCTTTCTTT
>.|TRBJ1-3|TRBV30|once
CAWAGESGNTIYF
TGTGCCTGGGCAGGGGAATCTGGAAACACCATATATTTT
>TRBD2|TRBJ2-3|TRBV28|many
CASTLLAGVGDTQYF
TGTGCCAGCACCCTACTAGCGGGAGTTGGGGATACGCAGTATTTT
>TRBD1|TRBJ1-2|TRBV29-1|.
CSSYGTGAQRYGYTF
TGCAGTTCCTATGGGACAGGGGCCCAACGCTATGGCTACACCTTC
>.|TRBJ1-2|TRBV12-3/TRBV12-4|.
CASKRTNYGYTF
TGTGCCAGCAAGAGGACAAACTATGGCTACACCTTC
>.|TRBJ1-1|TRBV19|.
CASSMGADLAEAFF
TGTGCCAGTAGTATGGGGGCCGATCTCGCTGAAGCTTTCTTT
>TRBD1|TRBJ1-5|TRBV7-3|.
CASSSTGGNQPQHF
TGTGCCAGCAGCTCTACAGGGGGGAATCAGCCCCAGCATTTT
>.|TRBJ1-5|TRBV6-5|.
CASSYGPGVGQPQHF
TGTGCCAGCAGTTATGGTCCAGGGGTTGGTCAGCCCCAGCATTTT
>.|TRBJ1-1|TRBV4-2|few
CASSQARVTEAFF
TGTGCCAGCAGCCAAGCCAGGGTTACTGAAGCTTTCTTT
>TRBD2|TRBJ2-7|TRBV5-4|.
CASSLSGISYEQYF
TGTGCCAGCAGCCTTAGCGGGATCTCCTACGAGCAGTACTTC
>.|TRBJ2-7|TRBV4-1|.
CASSPGGRRYEQYF
TGCGCCAGCAGCCCTGGTGGGAGACGATACGAGCAGTACTTC
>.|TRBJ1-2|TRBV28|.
CASTPSIANYGYTF
TGTGCCAGCACCCCCTCGATAGCTAACTATGGCTACACCTTC
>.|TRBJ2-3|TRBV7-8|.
CASSLAQLSSTDTQYF
TGTGCCAGCAGCTTAGCACAACTATCTAGCACAGATACGCAGTATTTT
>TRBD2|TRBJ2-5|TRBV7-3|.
CASSTTSGQETQYF
TGTGCCAGCAGCACGACTAGCGGACAAGAGACCCAGTACTTC
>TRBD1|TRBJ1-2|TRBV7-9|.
CASSVRQGTQYGYTF
TGTGCCAGCAGCGTTCGACAGGGCACCCAATATGGCTACACCTTC
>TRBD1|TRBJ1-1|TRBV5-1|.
CASSPSGTGGRNTEAFF
TGCGCCAGCAGCCCCTCCGGGACAGGGGGGAGGAACACTGAAGCTTTCTTT
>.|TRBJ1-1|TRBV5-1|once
CASSPTGQTEAFF
TGCGCCAGCAGCCCGACAGGCCAAACTGAAGCTTTCTTT
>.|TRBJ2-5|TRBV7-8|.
CASSLGVSPVQETQYF
TGTGCCAGCAGCTTAGGGGTTAGCCCCGTGCAAGAGACCCAGTACTTC
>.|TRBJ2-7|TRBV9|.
CASSVGLGVRGYEQYF
TGTGCCAGCAGCGTAGGGTTGGGAGTCAGGGGCTATGAGCAGTACTTC
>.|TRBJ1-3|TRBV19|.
CASNYRGTIYF
TGTGCCAGCAATTACCGGGGCACCATATATTTT
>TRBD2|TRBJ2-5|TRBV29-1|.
CSVSGRAGETQYF
TGCAGCGTTAGCGGGAGGGCCGGAGAGACCCAGTACTTC
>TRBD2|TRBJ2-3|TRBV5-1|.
CASSLDPTLLAGGSTDTQYF
TGCGCCAGCAGCTTGGACCCAACTCTACTAGCGGGAGGATCTACAGATACGCAGTATTTT
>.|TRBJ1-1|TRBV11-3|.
CASSLDSYTEAFF
TGTGCCAGCAGCCTCGACAGCTACACTGAAGCTTTCTTT
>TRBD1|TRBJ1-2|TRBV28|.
CAIPNRGAILGYTF
TGTGCCATCCCAAACAGGGGGGCCATCCTTGGCTACACCTTC
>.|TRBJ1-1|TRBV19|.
CASSIDQAANTEAFF
TGTGCCAGTAGTATCGATCAGGCAGCGAACACTGAAGCTTTCTTT
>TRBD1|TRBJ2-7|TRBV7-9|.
CASSHGDRGYEQYF
TGTGCCAGCAGCCATGGAGACAGGGGGTACGAGCAGTACTTC
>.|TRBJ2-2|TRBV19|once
CASSIGGADTGELFF
TGTGCCAGTAGTATTGGGGGGGCGGACACCGGGGAGCTGTTTTTT
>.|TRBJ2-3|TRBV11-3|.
CASSPAGLPTDTQYF
TGTGCCAGCAGCCCTGCGGGCCTACCCACAGATACGCAGTATTTT
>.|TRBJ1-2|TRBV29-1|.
CSVPGLTGGYTF
TGCAGCGTTCCAGGCCTTACGGGGGGCTACACCTTC
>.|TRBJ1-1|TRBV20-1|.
CSANRGTEAFF
TGCAGTGCTAACAGAGGGACTGAAGCTTTCTTT
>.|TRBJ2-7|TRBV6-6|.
CASKTTSYEQYF
TGTGCCAGCAAGACTACTTCCTACGAGCAGTACTTC
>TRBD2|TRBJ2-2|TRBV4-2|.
CASSQEGLANTGELFF
TGTGCCAGCAGCCAAGAGGGACTAGCGAACACCGGGGAGCTGTTTTTT
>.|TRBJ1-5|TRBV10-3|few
CAISEQGKNQPQHF
TGTGCCATCAGTGAGCAGGGGAAGAATCAGCCCCAGCATTTT
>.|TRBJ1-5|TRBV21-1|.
CASSKDQGFGQPQHF
TGTGCCAGCAGCAAAGATCAGGGTTTTGGTCAGCCCCAGCATTTT
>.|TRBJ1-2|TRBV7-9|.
CATLLTGPYGYTF
TGTGCCACCCTTTTAACAGGGCCCTATGGCTACACCTTC
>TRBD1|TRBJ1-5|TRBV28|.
CASSRDRGNQPQHF
TGTGCCAGCAGTCGGGACAGGGGTAACCAGCCCCAGCATTTT
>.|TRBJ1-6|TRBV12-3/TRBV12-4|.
CASSPQTDSPLHF
TGTGCCAGCAGCCCACAGACCGATTCACCCCTCCACTTT
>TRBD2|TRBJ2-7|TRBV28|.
CASSPLGLARNHEQYF
TGTGCCAGCAGTCCTCTGGGACTAGCGAGAAACCACGAGCAGTACTTC
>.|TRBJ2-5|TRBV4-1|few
CASSRGREVRETQYF
TGCGCCAGCAGCCGGGGCAGGGAGGTAAGGGAGACCCAGTACTTC
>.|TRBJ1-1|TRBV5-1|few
CASRPGGNTEAFF
TGCGCCAGCCGACCCGGGGGGAACACTGAAGCTTTCTTT
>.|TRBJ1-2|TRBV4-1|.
CASSPHLGEDGYTF
TGCGCCAGCAGCCCCCACTTGGGAGAGGATGGCTACACCTTC
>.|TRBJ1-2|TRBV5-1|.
CASSLGSGSYGYTF
TGCGCCAGCAGCCTGGGGTCGGGGTCCTATGGCTACACCTTC
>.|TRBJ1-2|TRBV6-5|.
CASSYSSAGGYTF
TGTGCCAGCAGTTACTCGAGCGCGGGTGGCTACACCTTC
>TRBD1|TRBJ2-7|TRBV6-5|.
CASRRQGGSYEQYF
TGTGCCAGCAGGAGACAGGGGGGATCGTACGAGCAGTACTTC
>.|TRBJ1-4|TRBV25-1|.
CASRGRVDEKLFF
TGTGCCAGCAGGGGCAGGGTGGATGAAAAACTGTTTTTT
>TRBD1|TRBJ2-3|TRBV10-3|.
CASTGTADTQYF
TGTGCCAGCACGGGGACAGCCGATACGCAGTATTTT
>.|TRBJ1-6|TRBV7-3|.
CASSLTRTYNSPLHF
TGTGCCAGCAGCTTAACCAGGACCTATAATTCACCCCTCCACTTT
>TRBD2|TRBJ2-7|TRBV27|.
CASGQTSGNEQYF
TGTGCCAGCGGCCAGACTAGCGGGAACGAGCAGTACTTC
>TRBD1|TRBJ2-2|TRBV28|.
CASSTTGTGGRTGELFF
TGTGCCAGCAGTACCACCGGGACAGGGGGCAGGACCGGGGAGCTGTTTTTT
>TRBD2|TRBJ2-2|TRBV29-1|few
CSVEDWAGGNTGELFF
TGCAGCGTTGAAGATTGGGCGGGAGGGAACACCGGGGAGCTGTTTTTT
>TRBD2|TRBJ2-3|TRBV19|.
CASSLGTSGTDTQYF
TGTGCCAGTAGTCTGGGGACTAGCGGGACAGATACGCAGTATTTT
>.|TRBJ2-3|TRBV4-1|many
CASSHPGADTQYF
TGCGCCAGCAGCCACCCTGGAGCAGATACGCAGTATTTT
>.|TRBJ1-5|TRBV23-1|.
CASSHLNHPRGDQPQHF
TGCGCCAGCAGTCATCTAAATCATCCACGGGGGGATCAGCCCCAGCATTTT
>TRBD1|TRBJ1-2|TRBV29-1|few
CSVEGSAGGDGYTF
TGCAGCGTTGAAGGGAGTGCAGGGGGCGATGGCTACACCTTC
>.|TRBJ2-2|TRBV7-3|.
CASSPHGGGELFF
TGTGCCAGCAGCCCACACGGGGGCGGGGAGCTGTTTTTT